The source of this T cell receptor (beta chain) is a study of OX40 agonist ivuxolimab in advanced cancers. Study outcomes and limitations: What antigens the expanded peripheral T cells recognized was never established.

The CDR3 spans 15 residues. V dropped 3 bases and J dropped 0 bases, with 10 bases sitting between them. Germline V gene lookup returns CDR1 MGHRA and CDR2 YSYEKL. As to this clone: The target antigen is unknown.

Profiled with immunoSEQ multiplex PCR; TCRdb holds only in-frame clones, not every one. The sample carries some 65,000 clones, approximately 90% recorded once. The sequence was collected from an adult with an advanced solid tumor such as melanoma, head and neck, liver or kidney cancer. The rearrangement joins TRBV4-1 to TRBJ2-3; D is unresolved. Source: CD4+ or CD8+ T cells sorted from blood, taken in a trial of the OX40 agonist ivuxolimab. CDR3 bases: TGCGCCAGCAGCCAGTGGGCGTTGAGCACAGATACGCAGTATTTT. Encoded protein: CASSQWALSTDTQYF.